A single sample gave rise to the 9 T cell receptor beta chains below, sequenced in a study of blood T cells in healthy people across ages (dated by TCRdb to about 2015). The library was generated by 5' RACE. Sequenced using an Illumina HiSeq 2500. A second PCR of 7 to 11 cycles was run with a J-beta primer mix and a sample-barcoded 5' primer. TCRdb trimmed public reads at Q25 via fastp, called clones via MiXCR and kept in-frame beta chains. Rows with a matching CDR3 protein are joined into one entry that keeps the most common DNA and genes. In all, the sample holds hundreds of thousands of distinct CDR3 sequences, and approximately 30% of those were seen once. The top ten constitute 15% to 18% of the sample. Sequencing used blood. The receptors here all came from a woman over 75 in good health.

As regards this clonotype: One base away lies a much larger clone, so this may be a sequencing read error. The rearrangement links TRBV20-1 to TRBJ2-1; D ambiguous. The closer fit of TRBJ2-7 to the DNA end suggests the J call may be wrong. This CDR3 region has 14 residues. From germline, CDR1 is DFQATT and CDR2 SNEGSKA (reference sequence). The CDR3 nucleotides read TGCAGTGCTAGAGCACCTATCGCCTACAATGAGCAGTACTTC. It specifies CSARAPIAYNEQYF.

This clonotype was detected many times. This chain joins TRBV29-1 and TRBJ2-7, with 10 bases identical to TRBD1. The length of the CDR3 is 14 residues. V gave up 7 bases and J gave up 6 bases; unmatched junction bases: 12. The germline gives CDR1 SQVTM, CDR2 ANQGSEA. Here the CDR3 DNA reads TGCAGCGCATTATACCGGGACAGGGGTGTCGAGCAGTACTTC. Amino acid sequence: CSALYRDRGVEQYF.

In this sample, this clonotype turned up many times. A read error may account for a junction end that differs from germline. The chain employs TRBV7-2 and TRBJ1-5; D call uncertain. This CDR3 is 12 amino acids long. Germline V gene sequence: CDR1 SGHTA, CDR2 FQGNSA. CDR3 DNA: TGTGCCAGCAGCCTAGCCGATCAGCCCCAGCATTTT. Its translation is CASSLADQPQHF.

Of note for this clonotype: It may be a read error: a sequence one base away is much more abundant. The rearrangement links TRBV20-1 to TRBJ1-2; D is perhaps TRBD1 (5 bases). The germline V and J ends were trimmed by 1 base and 1 base, with 16 bases remaining between them. This CDR3 is 16 amino acids long. Germline-derived CDR1 and CDR2 are DFQATT and SNEGSKA (reference sequence). CDR3 residues: CSARGPGAPDNYGYTF. CDR3 nucleotides: TGCAGTGCTAGAGGTCCCGGGGCACCAGATAACTATGGCTACACCTTC.

In the case of this clonotype: This could be a read error, since a much larger clone is one nucleotide away. This chain connects TRBV9 to TRBJ2-7; a weak D match, TRBD2 (6 bases). V was clipped by 0 bases and J by 7 bases, with 17 bases between them. Germline V CDR1 and CDR2: SGDLS, YYNGEE. This CDR3 region has 15 residues. CDR3 nucleotides: TGTGCCAGCAGCGTAGGTGGGCGGGGTACTGCTGAGCAGTACTTC. This gives the protein CASSVGGRGTAEQYF.

This rearrangement joins TRBV6-6 to TRBJ2-7; D may correspond to TRBD1 or TRBD2 (5 bases each). The V and J ends lost 6 bases and 3 bases respectively, with 18 bases between them. From germline, CDR1 is MNHNY and CDR2 SVGAGI (reference sequence). The CDR3 sequence is 15 residues long. CDR3 in DNA: TGTGCCAGCAGCTTCCTCGGTGGGGGTATCTACGAGCAGTACTTC. This codes for CASSFLGGGIYEQYF.

This clonotype occurred a few times. This sequence joins TRBV5-1 and TRBJ1-1; no definite D call. Germline V gives CDR1 SGHRS, CDR2 YFSETQ. The ends were cut back, 0 bases at V and 5 bases at J, with 11 bases in the middle. This CDR3 spans 14 amino acids. The CDR3 protein is CASSLAPGKTEAFF. The CDR3 coding sequence is TGCGCCAGCAGCTTGGCCCCGGGGAAGACTGAAGCTTTCTTT.

Regarding this clonotype: This may come from a read error, since a much larger clone is one base off. J is TRBJ2-7 and V is TRBV5-1, with TRBD2 matching 11 bases. The CDR3 sequence is 18 residues long. Looked up from germline, CDR1 is SGHRS and CDR2 is YFSETQ. The J segment lost 7 bases and the V segment lost 4 bases, leaving 19 bases of the junction unmatched. The CDR3 sequence is CASSPETRLAGTYNEQYF. The CDR3 DNA sequence: TGCGCCAGCAGCCCGGAAACAAGACTAGCGGGGACCTACAATGAGCAGTACTTC.

This clonotype showed up many times. The rearrangement joins TRBV27 to TRBJ1-1; D is possibly TRBD1 (5 bases). V was shortened by 7 bases and J by 4 bases, with 10 bases between the two germline ends. Germline V gene lookup returns CDR1 MNHEY and CDR2 SMNVEV (reference sequence). This CDR3 has 12 amino acids. The CDR3 nucleotides read TGTGCCAGCAAGGCAGGGAGCACTGAAGCTTTCTTT. This sequence encodes CASKAGSTEAFF.